One sample yielded the 25 T cell receptor beta chains listed below, sequenced in a study of beta chain features in type 1 diabetes listed by TCRdb under 2018. The full study reports these points: Type 1 diabetes patients showed a moderate but significant shortening of TCRB CDR3 length in all four CD4+ subsets.

The library was obtained by the immunoSEQ multiplex PCR assay. All of the isolated RNA was reverse transcribed with the High Capacity cDNA Reverse Transcription Kit, so expressed TCRB transcripts were sequenced. TCRdb's version of the immuneACCESS table is confined to in-frame rearrangements and falls short of the full clone set. An unresolved V gene accounts for under half of the shortfall where checked; the remainder is of unknown origin. This sample is represented by some 350,000 clones; 8% to 10% of them were singletons. The top ten constitute 0.6% of the sample. No antigens are known for them. What was sequenced was central memory CD4+ T cells from blood. The receptors were gathered from a man younger than 45 with type 1 diabetes.

The chain joins TRBV5-1 to TRBJ2-5, with D uncertain. This CDR3 region has 13 residues. With 4 bases removed from V and 1 base from J, the gap between germline ends came to 8 bases. CDR1 is SGHRS and CDR2 is YFSETQ in the germline V gene. This CDR3 reads CASSQSSQETQYF. CDR3 DNA: TGCGCCAGCAGCCAAAGTAGCCAAGAGACCCAGTACTTC.

This clone was counted a few times. The rearrangement joins TRBV6-5 to TRBJ2-3; D might be TRBD2 (5 bases). This CDR3 has 14 amino acids. Trimming shortened V by 6 bases and J by 6 bases, and 16 bases separated the two germline ends. From germline, CDR1 is MNHEY and CDR2 SVGAGI. CDR3 DNA: TGTGCCAGCAGGGGTGCTAGCACAGTGGATACGCAGTATTTT. The encoded protein is CASRGASTVDTQYF.

The chain carries TRBV5-1 and TRBJ1-3, with a tentative D call TRBD1 (5 bases). The CDR3 runs 16 residues. Trimming took 0 bases from V and 3 from J, leaving 13 bases between them. In germline, CDR1 is SGHRS, CDR2 YFSETQ. In DNA, the CDR3 is TGCGCCAGCAGCTTGGATTCCAACAGGATTGGAAACACCATATATTTT. Translated: CASSLDSNRIGNTIYF.

V and J are TRBV6-5 and TRBJ2-7; D not resolved. The CDR3 spans 15 residues. Trimming pared 6 bases from V and 2 bases from J, leaving 17 bases between. Per germline, CDR1 MNHEY and CDR2 SVGAGI. CDR3 nucleotide sequence: TGTGCCAGCAGCTACCGTGGTATAGAGACCTACGAGCAGTACTTC. This translates into CASSYRGIETYEQYF.

This clone was recorded a few times. The chain carries TRBV5-1 and TRBJ2-1; D tentatively reads TRBD1 or TRBD2 (5 bases each). Trimming shortened V by 4 bases and J by 4 bases, and 15 bases separated the two germline ends. Looked up from germline, CDR1 is SGHRS and CDR2 is YFSETQ. The CDR3 contains 15 residues. The CDR3 is CASSPGTQKYNEQFF. In nucleotides, the CDR3 is TGCGCCAGCAGCCCCGGGACGCAGAAATACAATGAGCAGTTCTTC.

With regard to this clone: A read error may explain this, as a much larger clone is one base away. The J gene is TRBJ2-3, the V gene TRBV7-7; D uncertain. Germline loops: CDR1 SSHAT, CDR2 FNYEAQ (reference sequence). The V end lost 3 bases, the J end lost 2 bases, and 12 bases lay between the germline ends. The CDR3 has 15 residues. The CDR3 here is CASSLMSVHTDTQYF. The CDR3 region has the DNA TGTGCCAGCAGCTTGATGTCAGTTCACACAGATACGCAGTATTTT. Filled out from reference TRBV7-7 and TRBJ2-3, the complete variable domain reads GAGVSQSPRYKVTKRGQDVTLRCDPISSHATLYWYQQALGQGPEFLTYFNYEAQPDKSGLPSDRFSAERPEGSISTLTIQRTEQRDSAMYRCASSLMSVHTDTQYFGPGTRLTVL.

This clone was detected only a few times. The sample has other DNA sequences that encode this CDR3 too. J is TRBJ2-7 and V is TRBV4-1; 8 bases map to TRBD2. Germline CDR1 MGHRA, CDR2 YSYEKL. The CDR3 is 15 residues long. V shed 0 bases and J 3 bases; nucleotides not matched to a gene: 4. For the CDR3, the DNA is TGCGCCAGCAGCCAAGACAGGCTAGCGGGCTACGAGCAGTACTTC. Translated, it gives CASSQDRLAGYEQYF.

This rearrangement joins TRBV7-2 to TRBJ2-1; possibly TRBD1 or TRBD2 for D (5 bases each). Between the trimmed V and J ends, which lost 1 base and 7 bases, there was a span of 11 bases. Germline values: CDR1 SGHTA, CDR2 FQGNSA. The CDR3 totals 14 residues. CDR3 amino acids: CASSLVGASNEQFF. CDR3 DNA sequence: TGTGCCAGCAGCTTAGTCGGGGCCTCTAATGAGCAGTTCTTC.

This clone was counted a few times. This chain links TRBV2 with TRBJ1-4; D remains unclear. V was trimmed by 7 bases and J by 8 bases, leaving 14 bases between them. The CDR3 totals 13 residues. Germline loops: CDR1 SNHLY, CDR2 FYNNEI. CDR3 in amino acids: CASTGNFGEKLFF. CDR3 bases: TGTGCCAGCACCGGAAACTTCGGGGAAAAACTGTTTTTT.

This chain joins TRBV10-3 and TRBJ2-1; TRBD2 matches 14 bases. Trimming took 3 bases from V and 6 from J; bases not matched to a gene: 4. The CDR3 length is 16 residues. The germline gives CDR1 ENHRY, CDR2 SYGVKD. CDR3: CAISDKTSGRVNEQFF. CDR3 coding DNA: TGTGCCATCAGTGATAAGACTAGCGGGAGGGTCAATGAGCAGTTCTTC.

Worth noting for this clone: A much bigger clone sits one base away, suggesting this may be a read error. The V and J genes are TRBV5-6 and TRBJ2-1, with TRBD2 matching over 7 bases. The CDR3 has 16 residues. CDR1 is SGHDT and CDR2 is YYEEEE in the germline V gene. DNA for the CDR3: TGTGCCCGCAGCTTTATGGGGGGGAGAGGCTACAATGAGCAGTTCTTC. This gives the protein CARSFMGGRGYNEQFF.

This clone was detected ten times or more. At the DNA level, this CDR3 is encoded by other sequences in the same sample as well. V is TRBV28 and J is TRBJ1-2, with a tentative D call TRBD1 (5 bases). The CDR3 has 14 amino acids. Germline V CDR1 and CDR2: MDHEN, SYDVKM. Trimming took 2 bases from V and 2 from J, leaving 9 bases between them. CDR3 residues: CASSLGSGNYGYTF. The CDR3 bases are TGTGCCAGCAGTTTAGGGTCAGGGAACTATGGCTACACCTTC.

The chain has TRBV28 and TRBJ2-5; 12 bases map to TRBD2. The end of the DNA fits TRBJ2-7 better, so the J call may be wrong. Germline V lookup: CDR1 MDHEN, CDR2 SYDVKM. The CDR3 spans 16 residues. The CDR3 protein is CASSFSGTSGSYEQYF. CDR3 sequence (DNA): TGTGCCAGCAGTTTCAGCGGGACTAGCGGGTCCTACGAGCAGTACTTC.

The V and J genes are TRBV7-9 and TRBJ2-5, with TRBD2 matching over 8 bases. In germline, CDR1 is SEHNR, CDR2 FQNEAQ (reference sequence). V dropped 5 bases and J dropped 1; count of bases not matched to a gene: 6. The CDR3 covers 15 residues. This CDR3 is CASSNTGGAQETQYF. In DNA form, the CDR3 reads TGTGCCAGCAGCAACACCGGGGGGGCCCAAGAGACCCAGTACTTC. Variable domain in full (rest from reference TRBV7-9 and TRBJ2-5): DTGVSQNPRHKITKRGQNVTFRCDPISEHNRLYWYRQTLGQGPEFLTYFQNEAQLEKSRLLSDRFSAERPKGSFSTLEIQRTEQGDSAMYLCASSNTGGAQETQYFGPGTRLLVL.

The chain employs TRBV9 and TRBJ2-3; 8 positions match TRBD1. The CDR3 consists of 16 residues. The germline V gene has CDR1 SGDLS and CDR2 YYNGEE. The J segment lost 5 bases and the V segment lost 4 bases, leaving 12 bases of the junction unmatched. The CDR3 is CASSPGGHGTRDTQYF. The CDR3 DNA reads as TGTGCCAGCAGCCCAGGGGGCCATGGAACAAGAGATACGCAGTATTTT. The full variable domain, with the rest looked up from reference TRBV9 and TRBJ2-3, is DSGVTQTPKHLITATGQRVTLRCSPRSGDLSVYWYQQSLDQGLQFLIQYYNGEERAKGNILERFSAQQFPDLHSELNLSSLELGDSALYFCASSPGGHGTRDTQYFGPGTRLTVL.

This clone was counted only a few times. The chain is built from TRBV7-2 and TRBJ2-7, with D perhaps assigned TRBD1 or TRBD2 (5 bases each). V lost 0 bases to trimming and J lost 5 bases, with 14 bases between them. CDR3 size: 15 residues. Germline V CDR1 and CDR2: SGHTA, FQGNSA. The CDR3 coding sequence is TGTGCCAGCAGCTTAGCGCTGGGGGTTAGGAACGAGCAGTACTTC. Translating it yields CASSLALGVRNEQYF.

The genes are TRBV6-5 and TRBJ2-3, with D possibly TRBD1 on 6 matching bases. Per the germline V gene, CDR1 is MNHEY and CDR2 is SVGAGI. V lost 5 bases, J lost 5 bases, and 14 bases lay in between. The CDR3 contains 14 residues. The DNA of the CDR3 is TGTGCCAGCAGTACAACAGGGACGGGAGATACGCAGTATTTT. As protein: CASSTTGTGDTQYF.

This clone has more than one count but fewer than ten. A far larger clone is one base from this, pointing to a likely read error. The chain's CDR3 is CASGTFRDRGTDTQYF. The CDR3 bases are TGTGCCAGCGGGACCTTCCGGGACAGGGGGACAGATACGCAGTATTTT. J is TRBJ2-3 and V is TRBV4-2, with 11 bases aligning to TRBD1. Germline loops: CDR1 LGHNA, CDR2 YNFKEQ. The trim removed 8 bases at V and 3 bases at J, leaving 10 bases unmatched. This CDR3 is built from 16 residues.

The J gene is TRBJ2-4, the V gene TRBV9; no clear D. The ends were cut back, 4 bases at V and 0 bases at J, with 11 bases in the middle. The germline V gene encodes CDR1 SGDLS and CDR2 YYNGEE. The CDR3 is made up of 15 amino acids. The CDR3 bases are TGTGCCAGCAGCACGGGTGCTATAGCCAAAAACATTCAGTACTTC. Encoded protein: CASSTGAIAKNIQYF.

The table lists this clone with a few counts. This sequence joins TRBV7-9 and TRBJ2-1; TRBD1 agrees at 9 bases. This CDR3 is 13 amino acids long. Per germline, CDR1 SEHNR and CDR2 FQNEAQ (reference sequence). Trimming cost V 6 bases and J 7 bases; bases outside gene matches: 4. The CDR3 loop is CASRQQGANEQFF. In nucleotides, the CDR3 is TGTGCCAGCAGACAACAGGGGGCGAATGAGCAGTTCTTC.

V usage is TRBV9 and J usage is TRBJ1-3; tentative D call: TRBD1 (6 bases). Germline lookup yields CDR1 SGDLS and CDR2 YYNGEE. The CDR3 spans 15 residues. Deletions cut 3 bases from V and 2 bases from J, with 12 bases between. CDR3 in DNA: TGTGCCAGCAGCGCCACACAGGGAGCTGGAAACACCATATATTTT. It is translated as CASSATQGAGNTIYF.

This clone was seen a few times. The gene calls are TRBV5-1 and TRBJ2-7; D is tentatively TRBD1 or TRBD2 (6 bases each). V was pared by 3 bases and J by 6 bases, with 16 bases between. Germline-derived CDR1 and CDR2 are SGHRS and YFSETQ. CDR3 length equals 14 residues. The CDR3 spells CASSSAGRGVEQYF. The DNA for the CDR3 is TGCGCCAGCAGCTCCGCCGGTAGGGGGGTCGAGCAGTACTTC.

V gene TRBV29-1 combines with J gene TRBJ2-1; a possible D gene is TRBD2 (5 bases). V was cut by 4 bases and J by 3 bases, with 7 bases left in between. CDR1 SQVTM and CDR2 ANQGSEA come from the germline V gene. The length of the CDR3 is 12 residues. The CDR3 bases are TGCAGCGTTGGAGGGAACTACAATGAGCAGTTCTTC. It translates to CSVGGNYNEQFF.

This clone was seen more than once but under ten times. Germline and junction disagree at one end, which may indicate a read error. This chain links TRBV28 with TRBJ2-7; D is perhaps TRBD1 (7 bases). The germline CDR1 and CDR2 sequences are MDHEN and SYDVKM. The CDR3 spans 11 residues. The CDR3 region has the DNA TGTGTCAGCAGGGGGGCGGACGAGCAGTACTTC. Translating gives CVSRGADEQYF.

V is TRBV7-3 and J is TRBJ2-5; D unresolved. Germline V gene sequence: CDR1 SGHTA, CDR2 FQGTGA. This CDR3 has 13 amino acids. With 5 bases removed from V and 3 bases from J, the gap between germline ends came to 10 bases. The CDR3 is CASSLGWEETQYF. For the CDR3, the DNA is TGTGCCAGCAGCCTAGGATGGGAAGAGACCCAGTACTTC.